Given below is one T cell receptor (beta chain) in context. The antigen is unknown. The sample comes from a study of graft-versus-host responses after intestinal transplantation. Study context: All of the recipients had induction that used anti-thymocyte globulin, then tacrolimus and steroids for about 3 years.

Notes on the study in general: Peak circulating GvH clone levels were associated with early post-transplant HvG declines.

The V and J ends lost 0 bases and 1 base respectively, with 14 bases between them. The CDR3 totals 16 residues. The germline CDR1 and CDR2 sequences are SGHNT and YYREEE (reference sequence). TCRdb's table, derived via immunoSEQ multiplex PCR, lists solely in-frame clones and lacks some. The table lists 8,900 or so clones, approximately 93% of them singletons. This rearrangement joins TRBV5-4 to TRBJ2-7, with D possibly being TRBD2 (5 bases). The sequenced sample was PBMCs, obtained 11 days after intestinal transplantation. The source of this sequence is a human patient who received an intestinal transplant, so some T cells may come from the graft donor. The CDR3 region is CASSLAGWIGSYEQYF. CDR3 bases: TGTGCCAGCAGCTTGGCGGGGTGGATCGGGTCCTACGAGCAGTACTTC.